This T cell receptor (beta chain) was sequenced during a study of cytomegalovirus exposure and HLA in healthy donors. Participants comprised healthy donors of bone marrow. It was with 60 Vbeta and 13 Jbeta primers that the PCR ran. Assay: immunoSEQ multiplex PCR; the TCRdb copy retains only in-frame clones and omits some. The table lists around 180,000 clones, about three quarters of them singletons, with about 1.4% in the top ten. Study conclusions and caveats: CMV antigen specificity was confirmed in vitro for three CMV-associated chains. TRBV6-2, TRBV6-3 and some other V segments were excluded as indistinguishable. Later work found most CMV-associated TCR beta chains apparently HLA-restricted.

Germline V lookup: CDR1 GTSNPN, CDR2 SVGIG (reference sequence). The CDR3 sequence is 13 residues long. V shed 5 bases and J 6 bases; nucleotides not matched to a gene: 5. With respect to this clone: The target antigen is unknown.

This chain links TRBV30 with TRBJ2-3, with 10 bases that match TRBD2. The origin of this receptor is a woman aged 30 to 39 in good health and CMV-seropositive. Sequencing was performed on PBMCs. CDR3 region: CAWASGSADTQYF. The DNA for the CDR3 is TGTGCCTGGGCTAGCGGGAGTGCCGATACGCAGTATTTT.